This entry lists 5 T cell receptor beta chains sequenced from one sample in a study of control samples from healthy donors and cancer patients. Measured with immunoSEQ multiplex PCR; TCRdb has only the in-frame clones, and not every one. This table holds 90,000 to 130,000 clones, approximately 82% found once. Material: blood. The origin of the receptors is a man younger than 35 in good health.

The CDR3 protein is CASSRGMNTEAFF. Written as DNA, the CDR3 is TGTGCCAGCAGCCGGGGGATGAACACTGAAGCTTTCTTT. The chain links TRBV7-2 to TRBJ1-1; weak D call: TRBD1 (5 bases). The V and J ends lost 5 bases and 0 bases respectively, with 7 bases between them. Germline V gene data show CDR1 as SGHTA and CDR2 as FQGNSA. The CDR3 covers 13 residues.

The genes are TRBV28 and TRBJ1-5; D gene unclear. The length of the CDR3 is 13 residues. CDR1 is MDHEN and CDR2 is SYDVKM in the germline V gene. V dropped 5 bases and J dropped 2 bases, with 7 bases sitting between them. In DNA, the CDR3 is TGTGCCAGCAGTCTCGGACGCAATCAGCCCCAGCATTTT. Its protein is CASSLGRNQPQHF.

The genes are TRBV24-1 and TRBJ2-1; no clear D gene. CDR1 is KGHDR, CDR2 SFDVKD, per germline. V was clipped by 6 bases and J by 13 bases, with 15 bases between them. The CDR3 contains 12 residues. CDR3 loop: CATSQKGIEQFF. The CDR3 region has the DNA TGTGCCACCAGTCAAAAGGGCATAGAACAGTTCTTC.

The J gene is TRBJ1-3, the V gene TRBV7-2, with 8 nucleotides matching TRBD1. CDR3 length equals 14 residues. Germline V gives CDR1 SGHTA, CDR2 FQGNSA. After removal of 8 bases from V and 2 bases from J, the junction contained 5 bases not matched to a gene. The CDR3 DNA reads TGTGCCAGCCAGGGGGCAGGAGCTGGAAACACCATATATTTT. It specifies CASQGAGAGNTIYF.

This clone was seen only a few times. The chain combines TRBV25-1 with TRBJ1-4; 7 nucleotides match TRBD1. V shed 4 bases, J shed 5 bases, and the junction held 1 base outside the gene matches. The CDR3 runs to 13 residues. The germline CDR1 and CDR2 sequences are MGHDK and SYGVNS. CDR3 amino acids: CASSAQGNEKLFF. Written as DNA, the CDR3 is TGTGCCAGCAGTGCACAGGGGAATGAAAAACTGTTTTTT.